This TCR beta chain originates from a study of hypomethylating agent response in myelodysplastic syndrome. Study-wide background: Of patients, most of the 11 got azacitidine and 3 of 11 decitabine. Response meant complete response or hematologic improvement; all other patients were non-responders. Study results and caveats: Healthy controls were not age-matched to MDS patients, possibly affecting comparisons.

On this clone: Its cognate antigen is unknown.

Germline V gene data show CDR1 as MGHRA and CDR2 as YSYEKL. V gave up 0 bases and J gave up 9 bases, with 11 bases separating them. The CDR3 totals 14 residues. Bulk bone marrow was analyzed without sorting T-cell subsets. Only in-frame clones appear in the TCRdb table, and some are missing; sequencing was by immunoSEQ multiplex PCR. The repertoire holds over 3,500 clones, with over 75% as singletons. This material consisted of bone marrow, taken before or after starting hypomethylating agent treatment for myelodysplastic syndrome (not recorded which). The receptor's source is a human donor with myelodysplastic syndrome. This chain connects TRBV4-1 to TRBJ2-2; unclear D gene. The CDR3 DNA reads TGCGCCAGCAGCCAAGATCCCGGTCTCAGGGAGCTGTTTTTT. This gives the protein CASSQDPGLRELFF.